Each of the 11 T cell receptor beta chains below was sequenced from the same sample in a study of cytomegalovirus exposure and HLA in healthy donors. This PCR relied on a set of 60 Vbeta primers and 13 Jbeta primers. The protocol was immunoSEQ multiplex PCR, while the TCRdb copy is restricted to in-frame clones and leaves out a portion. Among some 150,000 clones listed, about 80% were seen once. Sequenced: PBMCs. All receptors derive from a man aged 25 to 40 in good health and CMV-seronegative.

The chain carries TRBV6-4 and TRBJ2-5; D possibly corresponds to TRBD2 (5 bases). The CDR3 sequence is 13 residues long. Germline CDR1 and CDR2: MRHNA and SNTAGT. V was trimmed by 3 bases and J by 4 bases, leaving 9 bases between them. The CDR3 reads CASSELEGETQYF. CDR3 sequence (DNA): TGTGCCAGCAGTGAACTAGAAGGAGAGACCCAGTACTTC.

The CDR3 region has the DNA TGTGCCAGCAGTTCCACTCTTCAGGGTTATAATTCACCCCTCCACTTT. It is translated as CASSSTLQGYNSPLHF. The chain combines TRBV6-5 with TRBJ1-6; perhaps TRBD1 as D (5 bases). Germline V CDR1 and CDR2: MNHEY, SVGAGI. The V and J ends lost 4 bases and 4 bases respectively, with 14 bases between them. The CDR3 is made up of 16 amino acids.

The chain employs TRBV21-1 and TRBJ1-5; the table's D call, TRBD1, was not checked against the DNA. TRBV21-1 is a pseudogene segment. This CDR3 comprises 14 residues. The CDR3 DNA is TGTGCCAGCAGCCTATGGACAGGGGGTCAGCCCCAGCATTTT. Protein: CASSLWTGGQPQHF.

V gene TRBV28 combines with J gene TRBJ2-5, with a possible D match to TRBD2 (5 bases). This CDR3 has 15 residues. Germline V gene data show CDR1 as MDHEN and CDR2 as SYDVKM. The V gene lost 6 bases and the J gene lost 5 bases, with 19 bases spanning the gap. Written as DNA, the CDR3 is TGTGCCAGCAGCCCTCGGACGGGGTTGCGGGAGACCCAGTACTTC. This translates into CASSPRTGLRETQYF.

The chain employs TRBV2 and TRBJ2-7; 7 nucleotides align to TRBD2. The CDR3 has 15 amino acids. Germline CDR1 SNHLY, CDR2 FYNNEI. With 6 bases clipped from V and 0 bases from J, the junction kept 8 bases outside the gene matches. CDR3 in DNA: TGTGCCAGCAGACGCCTAGCGGCGAGCTCCTACGAGCAGTACTTC. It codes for CASRRLAASSYEQYF.

The chain's CDR3 is CASSRGQGTYEQYF. The CDR3 DNA is TGTGCCAGCAGCAGAGGACAGGGTACTTACGAGCAGTACTTC. The chain carries TRBV6-5 and TRBJ2-7, with 8 bases fitting TRBD1. The length of the CDR3 is 14 residues. Germline lookup yields CDR1 MNHEY and CDR2 SVGAGI. The V gene end was trimmed by 6 bases and the J gene end by 4 bases; junction bases not matched to a gene: 8.

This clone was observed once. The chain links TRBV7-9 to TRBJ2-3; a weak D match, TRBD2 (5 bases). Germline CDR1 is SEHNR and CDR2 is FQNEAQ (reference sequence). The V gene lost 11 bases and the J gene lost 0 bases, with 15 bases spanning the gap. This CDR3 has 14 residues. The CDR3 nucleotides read TGTGCCGAGCGGTGGACGGCTAGCACAGATACGCAGTATTTT. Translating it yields CAERWTASTDTQYF. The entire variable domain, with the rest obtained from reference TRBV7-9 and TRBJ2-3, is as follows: DTGVSQNPRHKITKRGQNVTFRCDPISEHNRLYWYRQTLGQGPEFLTYFQNEAQLEKSRLLSDRFSAERPKGSFSTLEIQRTEQGDSAMYLCAERWTASTDTQYFGPGTRLTVL.

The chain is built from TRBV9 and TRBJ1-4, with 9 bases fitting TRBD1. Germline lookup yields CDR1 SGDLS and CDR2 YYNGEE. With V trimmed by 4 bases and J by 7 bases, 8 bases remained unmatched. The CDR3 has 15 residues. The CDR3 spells CASSRMTGGGEKLFF. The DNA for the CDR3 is TGTGCCAGCAGCCGGATGACAGGGGGAGGTGAAAAACTGTTTTTT.

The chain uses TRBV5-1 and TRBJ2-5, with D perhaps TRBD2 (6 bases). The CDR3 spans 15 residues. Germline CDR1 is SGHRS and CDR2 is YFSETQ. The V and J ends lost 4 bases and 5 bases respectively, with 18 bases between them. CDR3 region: CASSPRGGIWETQYF. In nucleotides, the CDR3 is TGCGCCAGCAGCCCCCGAGGAGGGATTTGGGAGACCCAGTACTTC. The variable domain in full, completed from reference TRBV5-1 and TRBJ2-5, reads KAGVTQTPRYLIKTRGQQVTLSCSPISGHRSVSWYQQTPGQGLQFLFEYFSETQRNKGNFPGRFSGRQFSNSRSEMNVSTLELGDSALYLCASSPRGGIWETQYFGPGTRLLVL.

This chain's CDR3 is CASSVAGGFSEKLFF. Here the CDR3 DNA reads TGTGCCAGCAGCGTAGCAGGAGGCTTTAGCGAAAAACTGTTTTTT. This chain joins TRBV9 and TRBJ1-4; D remains ambiguous. This CDR3 has 15 residues. Germline CDR1 reads SGDLS; CDR2 reads YYNGEE. The V end was cut by 0 bases, the J end by 8 bases, with 14 bases between.

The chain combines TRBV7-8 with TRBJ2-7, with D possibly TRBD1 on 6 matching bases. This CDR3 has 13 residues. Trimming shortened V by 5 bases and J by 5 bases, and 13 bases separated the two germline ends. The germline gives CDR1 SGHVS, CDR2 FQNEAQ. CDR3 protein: CASSPQGNHEQYF. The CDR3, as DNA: TGTGCCAGCAGCCCCCAGGGGAACCACGAGCAGTACTTC.